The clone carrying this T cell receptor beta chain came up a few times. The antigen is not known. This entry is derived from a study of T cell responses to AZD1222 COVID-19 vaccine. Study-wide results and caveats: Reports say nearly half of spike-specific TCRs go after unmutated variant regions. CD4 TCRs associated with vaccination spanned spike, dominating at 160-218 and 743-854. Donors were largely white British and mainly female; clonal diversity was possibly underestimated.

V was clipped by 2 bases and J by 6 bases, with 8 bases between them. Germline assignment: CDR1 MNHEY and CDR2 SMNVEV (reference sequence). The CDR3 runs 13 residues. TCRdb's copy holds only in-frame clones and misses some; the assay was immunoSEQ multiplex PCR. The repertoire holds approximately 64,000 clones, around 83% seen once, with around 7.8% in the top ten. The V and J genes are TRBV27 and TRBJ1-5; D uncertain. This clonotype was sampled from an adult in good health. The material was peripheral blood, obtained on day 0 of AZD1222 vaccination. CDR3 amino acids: CASSLTVFQPQHF. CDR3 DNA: TGTGCCAGCAGTTTAACGGTATTTCAGCCCCAGCATTTT.